This is a list of T cell receptor beta chains from one sample in a study of shared clonotypes between healthy human individuals. Generated by immunoSEQ multiplex PCR, the TCRdb table keeps only in-frame clones and is missing some. The table lists some 1,900,000 clones, over 85% of them singletons. The sample comprised naive CD8+ T cells sorted from blood. The source is a man between 18 and 35 years old in good health. The CDR3 runs from the conserved cysteine through the conserved F or W. The D gene is left open where the match is weak. Clone size is given for some rows only: seen once, a few or many times, or a class if the clone is expanded.

cdr3_aa: CASSLGAVTGELFF
cdr3_nt: TGTGCCAGCAGCTTAGGCGCGGTAACCGGGGAGCTGTTTTTT
d_call: NA
clone_size: NA
j_call: TRBJ2-2
v_call: TRBV7-8

cdr3_aa: CASSPDIPLGYTF
cdr3_nt: TGCGCCAGCAGCCCTGACATCCCCCTTGGCTACACCTTC
d_call: NA
clone_size: NA
j_call: TRBJ1-2
v_call: TRBV5-1

cdr3_aa: CASSLLGDVGNQPQHF
cdr3_nt: TGCGCCAGCAGCTTGTTGGGCGATGTGGGCAATCAGCCCCAGCATTTT
d_call: NA
clone_size: NA
j_call: TRBJ1-5
v_call: TRBV5-1

cdr3_aa: CASSHFSGIYNEQFF
cdr3_nt: TGTGCCAGCAGCCACTTTAGCGGGATATACAATGAGCAGTTCTTC
d_call: TRBD2
clone_size: NA
j_call: TRBJ2-1
v_call: TRBV7-2

cdr3_aa: CASSFPGNYEQYF
cdr3_nt: TGTGCCAGCAGTTTTCCTGGTAACTACGAGCAGTACTTC
d_call: NA
clone_size: NA
j_call: TRBJ2-7
v_call: TRBV27

cdr3_aa: CASSPASGGYEQYF
cdr3_nt: TGTGCCAGCAGCCCTGCTAGCGGGGGTTACGAGCAGTACTTC
d_call: TRBD2
clone_size: once
j_call: TRBJ2-7
v_call: TRBV6-6

cdr3_aa: CASSISGSSYEQYF
cdr3_nt: TGTGCCAGTAGTATCTCCGGTAGTTCCTACGAGCAGTACTTC
d_call: NA
clone_size: NA
j_call: TRBJ2-7
v_call: TRBV19

cdr3_aa: CASYPGVSGELFF
cdr3_nt: TGTGCCAGCTACCCAGGGGTTTCCGGGGAGCTGTTTTTT
d_call: NA
clone_size: NA
j_call: TRBJ2-2
v_call: TRBV11-2

cdr3_aa: CASRRSGLMGSQPQHF
cdr3_nt: TGTGCCAGCAGGCGATCCGGGCTAATGGGTAGTCAGCCCCAGCATTTT
d_call: NA
clone_size: NA
j_call: TRBJ1-5
v_call: TRBV28

cdr3_aa: CASTSGLAVGNEQFF
cdr3_nt: TGTGCCAGCACCTCGGGACTAGCGGTCGGCAATGAGCAGTTCTTC
d_call: TRBD2
clone_size: NA
j_call: TRBJ2-1
v_call: TRBV6-5

cdr3_aa: CASSEVVGVWEKLFF
cdr3_nt: TGTGCCAGCAGTGAAGTGGTGGGGGTTTGGGAAAAACTGTTTTTT
d_call: NA
clone_size: NA
j_call: TRBJ1-4
v_call: TRBV6-1

cdr3_aa: CASSAGLDFRTDTQYF
cdr3_nt: TGTGCCAGCAGTGCCGGCCTGGACTTCCGCACAGATACGCAGTATTTT
d_call: NA
clone_size: NA
j_call: TRBJ2-3
v_call: TRBV6-4

cdr3_aa: CASSELGTAGYNEQFF
cdr3_nt: TGTGCCAGCAGTGAACTGGGAACAGCAGGTTACAATGAGCAGTTCTTC
d_call: NA
clone_size: NA
j_call: TRBJ2-1
v_call: TRBV6-1

cdr3_aa: CASRDRGRDEQYF
cdr3_nt: TGTGCCAGCAGGGACAGGGGGCGCGACGAGCAGTACTTC
d_call: TRBD1
clone_size: NA
j_call: TRBJ2-7
v_call: TRBV6-1

cdr3_aa: CASRDLTYEQYF
cdr3_nt: TGTGCCAGCAGAGACCTGACCTACGAGCAGTACTTC
d_call: NA
clone_size: NA
j_call: TRBJ2-7
v_call: TRBV27

cdr3_aa: CASSSERAYNEQFF
cdr3_nt: TGTGCCAGCAGCTCCGAGCGCGCCTACAATGAGCAGTTCTTC
d_call: NA
clone_size: NA
j_call: TRBJ2-1
v_call: TRBV11-2

cdr3_aa: CASSVGASGEHQETQYF
cdr3_nt: TGTGCCAGCAGCGTCGGGGCTAGCGGGGAACACCAAGAGACCCAGTACTTC
d_call: TRBD2
clone_size: once
j_call: TRBJ2-5
v_call: TRBV9

cdr3_aa: CASSQDVEEPEAFF
cdr3_nt: TGCGCCAGCAGCCAAGATGTTGAGGAGCCTGAAGCTTTCTTT
d_call: NA
clone_size: NA
j_call: TRBJ1-1
v_call: TRBV4-3

cdr3_aa: CASSFYSFGDTQYF
cdr3_nt: TGTGCCAGCAGCTTTTACAGTTTCGGAGATACGCAGTATTTT
d_call: NA
clone_size: NA
j_call: TRBJ2-3
v_call: TRBV11-2

cdr3_aa: CASSLGFGRENTEAFF
cdr3_nt: TGTGCCAGCAGCTTAGGGTTCGGCAGGGAGAACACTGAAGCTTTCTTT
d_call: NA
clone_size: NA
j_call: TRBJ1-1
v_call: TRBV7-9

cdr3_aa: CASSSTGNEQFF
cdr3_nt: TGTGCCAGCAGCTCGACAGGGAATGAGCAGTTCTTC
d_call: TRBD1
clone_size: NA
j_call: TRBJ2-1
v_call: TRBV11-2

cdr3_aa: CASSNTGSEQYF
cdr3_nt: TGTGCCAGCAGCAACACAGGCAGCGAGCAGTACTTC
d_call: NA
clone_size: NA
j_call: TRBJ2-7
v_call: TRBV7-9

cdr3_aa: CASSLIMGSFLSGNTIYF
cdr3_nt: TGTGCCAGCAGCCTAATAATGGGGTCCTTCTTATCTGGAAACACCATATATTTT
d_call: NA
clone_size: NA
j_call: TRBJ1-3
v_call: TRBV7-9

cdr3_aa: CASSLIAGVSNTGELFF
cdr3_nt: TGTGCCAGCAGTTTAATAGCGGGGGTATCGAACACCGGGGAGCTGTTTTTT
d_call: TRBD2
clone_size: NA
j_call: TRBJ2-2
v_call: TRBV27

cdr3_aa: CASSYGASYEQYF
cdr3_nt: TGCGCCAGCAGCTACGGGGCCTCCTACGAGCAGTACTTC
d_call: NA
clone_size: few
j_call: TRBJ2-7
v_call: TRBV5-1

cdr3_aa: CASSVGLAPTYEQYF
cdr3_nt: TGTGCCAGCAGCGTAGGTCTAGCGCCTACCTACGAGCAGTACTTC
d_call: NA
clone_size: NA
j_call: TRBJ2-7
v_call: TRBV9

cdr3_aa: CASRDGTGYTF
cdr3_nt: TGTGCCAGCAGGGACGGGACCGGCTACACCTTC
d_call: NA
clone_size: NA
j_call: TRBJ1-2
v_call: TRBV6-4

cdr3_aa: CASSQDGGLNNSPLHF
cdr3_nt: TGCGCCAGCAGCCAAGATGGGGGACTCAATAATTCACCCCTCCACTTT
d_call: NA
clone_size: once
j_call: TRBJ1-6
v_call: TRBV4-1